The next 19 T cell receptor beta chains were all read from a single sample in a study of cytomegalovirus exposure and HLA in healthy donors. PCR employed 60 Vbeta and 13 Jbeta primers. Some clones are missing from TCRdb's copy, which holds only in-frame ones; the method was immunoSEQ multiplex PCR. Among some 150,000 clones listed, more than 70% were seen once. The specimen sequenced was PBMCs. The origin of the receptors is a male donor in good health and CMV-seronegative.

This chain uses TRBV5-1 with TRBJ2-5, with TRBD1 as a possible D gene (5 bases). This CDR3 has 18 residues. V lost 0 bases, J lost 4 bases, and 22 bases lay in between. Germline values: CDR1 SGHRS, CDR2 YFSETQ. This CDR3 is CASSLARVFSGLGETQYF. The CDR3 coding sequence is TGCGCCAGCAGCTTGGCCAGGGTGTTTTCGGGTTTGGGAGAGACCCAGTACTTC.

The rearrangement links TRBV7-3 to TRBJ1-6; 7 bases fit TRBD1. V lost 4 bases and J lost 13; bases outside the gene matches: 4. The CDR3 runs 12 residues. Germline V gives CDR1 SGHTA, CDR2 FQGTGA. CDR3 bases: TGTGCCAGCAGCTCAGACAGGGTCCCCCTCCACTTT. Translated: CASSSDRVPLHF.

Written as DNA, the CDR3 is TGTGCCAGCAGTTTCGGACAGGGAAGGACTAATGAAAAACTGTTTTTT. This encodes CASSFGQGRTNEKLFF. The rearrangement joins TRBV27 to TRBJ1-4; 8 nucleotides align to TRBD1. Per the germline V gene, CDR1 is MNHEY and CDR2 is SMNVEV (reference sequence). Unmatched junction bases numbered 5, after V lost 3 bases and J lost 2 bases. The CDR3 extends over 16 amino acids.

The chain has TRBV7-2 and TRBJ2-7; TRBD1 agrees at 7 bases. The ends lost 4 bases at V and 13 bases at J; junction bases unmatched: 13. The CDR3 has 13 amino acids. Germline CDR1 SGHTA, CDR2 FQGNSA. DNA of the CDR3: TGTGCCAGCAGCTCCCAGGAAGGGGGCGCAACATACTTC. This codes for CASSSQEGGATYF.

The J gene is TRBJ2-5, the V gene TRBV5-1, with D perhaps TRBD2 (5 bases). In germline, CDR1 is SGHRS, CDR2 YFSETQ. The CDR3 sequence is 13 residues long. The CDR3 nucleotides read TGCGCGAGCGGCAGGCCGCCAACAGAGACCCAGTACTTC. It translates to CASGRPPTETQYF.

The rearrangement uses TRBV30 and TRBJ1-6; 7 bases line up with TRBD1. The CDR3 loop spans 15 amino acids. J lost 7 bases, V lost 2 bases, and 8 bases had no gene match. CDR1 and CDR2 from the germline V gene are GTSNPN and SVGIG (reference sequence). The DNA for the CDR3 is TGTGCCTGGAGTCCTACTCTGACAGGGAATTCACCCCTCCACTTT. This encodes CAWSPTLTGNSPLHF. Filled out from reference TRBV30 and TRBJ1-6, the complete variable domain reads SQTIHQWPATLVQPVGSPLSLECTVEGTSNPNLYWYRQAAGRGLQLLFYSVGIGQISSEVPQNLSASRPQDRQFILSSKKLLLSDSGFYLCAWSPTLTGNSPLHFGNGTRLTVT.

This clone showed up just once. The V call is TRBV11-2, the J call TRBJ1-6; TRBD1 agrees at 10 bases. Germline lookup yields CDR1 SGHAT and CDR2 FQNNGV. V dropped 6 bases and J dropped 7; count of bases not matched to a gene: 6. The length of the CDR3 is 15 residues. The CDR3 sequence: CASRETGGRNSPLHF. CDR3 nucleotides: TGTGCCAGCAGAGAGACAGGGGGCAGGAATTCACCCCTCCACTTT.

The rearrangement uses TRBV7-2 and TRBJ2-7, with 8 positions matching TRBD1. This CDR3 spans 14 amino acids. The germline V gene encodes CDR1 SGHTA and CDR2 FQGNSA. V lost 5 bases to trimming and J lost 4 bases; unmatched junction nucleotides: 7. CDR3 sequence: CASSAQGAGYEQYF. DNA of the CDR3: TGTGCCAGCAGCGCCCAGGGGGCTGGGTACGAGCAGTACTTC.

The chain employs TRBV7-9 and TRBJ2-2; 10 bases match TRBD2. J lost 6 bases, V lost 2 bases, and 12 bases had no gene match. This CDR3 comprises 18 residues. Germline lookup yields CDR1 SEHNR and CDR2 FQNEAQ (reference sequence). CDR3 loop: CASSLRDERGGRPGELFF. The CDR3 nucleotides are TGTGCCAGCAGCTTAAGGGACGAGCGGGGGGGCCGCCCCGGGGAGCTGTTTTTT.

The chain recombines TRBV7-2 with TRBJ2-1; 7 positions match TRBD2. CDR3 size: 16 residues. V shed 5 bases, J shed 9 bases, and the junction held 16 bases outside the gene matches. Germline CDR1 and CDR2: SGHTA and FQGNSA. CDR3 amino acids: CASSPRRVGGSFEQFF. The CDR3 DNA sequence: TGTGCCAGCAGCCCTCGGCGGGTGGGGGGGTCCTTTGAGCAGTTCTTC.

The chain's CDR3 is CASSGGTGRETQYF. For the CDR3, the DNA is TGCGCCAGCAGCGGGGGGACCGGGCGGGAGACCCAGTACTTC. The chain employs TRBV5-1 and TRBJ2-5; weak D call: TRBD2 (6 bases). The V end was cut by 4 bases, the J end by 5 bases, with 15 bases between. Germline V CDR1 and CDR2: SGHRS, YFSETQ. The CDR3 is 14 amino acids.

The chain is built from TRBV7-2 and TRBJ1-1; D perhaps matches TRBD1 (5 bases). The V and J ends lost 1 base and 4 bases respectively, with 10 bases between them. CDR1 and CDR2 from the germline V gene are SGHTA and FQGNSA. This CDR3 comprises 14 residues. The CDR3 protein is CASSLGWGGTEAFF. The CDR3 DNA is TGTGCCAGCAGCTTAGGGTGGGGGGGCACTGAAGCTTTCTTT.

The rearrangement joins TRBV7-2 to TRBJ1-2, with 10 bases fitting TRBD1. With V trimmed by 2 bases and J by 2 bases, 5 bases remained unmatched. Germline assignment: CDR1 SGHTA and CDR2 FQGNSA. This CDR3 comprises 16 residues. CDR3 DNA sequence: TGTGCCAGCAGCTTAACCCCGGACAGGGGGAACTATGGCTACACCTTC. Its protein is CASSLTPDRGNYGYTF.

The CDR3 loop is CASSFEQGSGNTIYF. In DNA form, the CDR3 reads TGTGCCAGCAGCTTCGAACAGGGCTCTGGAAACACCATATATTTT. The chain is built from TRBV5-4 and TRBJ1-3; tentative D call: TRBD1 (6 bases). The CDR3 is 15 amino acids. Germline CDR1 and CDR2: SGHNT and YYREEE (reference sequence). V lost 2 bases to trimming and J lost 0 bases, with 9 bases between them.

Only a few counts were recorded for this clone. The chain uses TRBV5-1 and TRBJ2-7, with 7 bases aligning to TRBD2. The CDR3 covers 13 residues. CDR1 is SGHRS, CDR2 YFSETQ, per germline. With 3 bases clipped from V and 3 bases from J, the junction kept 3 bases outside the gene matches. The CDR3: CASSWGGIYEQYF. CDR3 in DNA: TGCGCCAGCAGCTGGGGGGGAATCTACGAGCAGTACTTC.

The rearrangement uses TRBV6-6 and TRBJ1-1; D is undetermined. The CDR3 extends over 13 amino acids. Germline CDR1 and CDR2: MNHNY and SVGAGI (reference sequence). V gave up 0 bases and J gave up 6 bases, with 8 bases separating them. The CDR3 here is CASSYSIGAEAFF. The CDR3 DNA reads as TGTGCCAGCAGTTACTCGATCGGGGCTGAAGCTTTCTTT.

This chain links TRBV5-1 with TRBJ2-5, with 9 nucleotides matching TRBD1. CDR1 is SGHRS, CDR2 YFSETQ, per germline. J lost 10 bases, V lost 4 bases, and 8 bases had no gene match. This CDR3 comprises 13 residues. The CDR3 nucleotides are TGCGCCAGCAGCGGGATGGGACAGGGTAACCAGTACTTC. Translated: CASSGMGQGNQYF.

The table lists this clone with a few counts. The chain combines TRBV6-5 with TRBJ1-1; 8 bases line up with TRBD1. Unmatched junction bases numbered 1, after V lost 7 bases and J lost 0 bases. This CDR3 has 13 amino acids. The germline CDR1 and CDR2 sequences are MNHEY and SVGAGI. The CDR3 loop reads CASTGGMNTEAFF. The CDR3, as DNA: TGTGCCAGCACAGGGGGCATGAACACTGAAGCTTTCTTT.

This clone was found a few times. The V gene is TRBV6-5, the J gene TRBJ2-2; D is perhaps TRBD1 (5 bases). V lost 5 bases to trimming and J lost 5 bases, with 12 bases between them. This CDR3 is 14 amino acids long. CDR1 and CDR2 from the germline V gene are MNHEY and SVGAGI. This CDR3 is CASSGVPGTGELFF. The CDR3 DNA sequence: TGTGCCAGCAGTGGGGTTCCAGGGACCGGGGAGCTGTTTTTT.